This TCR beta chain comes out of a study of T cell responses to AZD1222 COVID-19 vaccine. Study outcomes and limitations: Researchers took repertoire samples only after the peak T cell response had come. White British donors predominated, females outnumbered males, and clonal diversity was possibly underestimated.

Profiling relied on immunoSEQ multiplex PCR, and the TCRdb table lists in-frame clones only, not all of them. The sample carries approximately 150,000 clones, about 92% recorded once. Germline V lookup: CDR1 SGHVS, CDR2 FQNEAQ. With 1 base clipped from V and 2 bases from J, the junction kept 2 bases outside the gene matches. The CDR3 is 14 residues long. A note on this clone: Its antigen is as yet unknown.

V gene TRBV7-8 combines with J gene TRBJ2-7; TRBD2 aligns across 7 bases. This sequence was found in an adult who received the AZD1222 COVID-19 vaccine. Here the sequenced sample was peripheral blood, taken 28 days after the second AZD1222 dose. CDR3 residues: CASSLVGGPYEQYF. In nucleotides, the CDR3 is TGTGCCAGCAGCTTAGTGGGAGGGCCCTACGAGCAGTACTTC.